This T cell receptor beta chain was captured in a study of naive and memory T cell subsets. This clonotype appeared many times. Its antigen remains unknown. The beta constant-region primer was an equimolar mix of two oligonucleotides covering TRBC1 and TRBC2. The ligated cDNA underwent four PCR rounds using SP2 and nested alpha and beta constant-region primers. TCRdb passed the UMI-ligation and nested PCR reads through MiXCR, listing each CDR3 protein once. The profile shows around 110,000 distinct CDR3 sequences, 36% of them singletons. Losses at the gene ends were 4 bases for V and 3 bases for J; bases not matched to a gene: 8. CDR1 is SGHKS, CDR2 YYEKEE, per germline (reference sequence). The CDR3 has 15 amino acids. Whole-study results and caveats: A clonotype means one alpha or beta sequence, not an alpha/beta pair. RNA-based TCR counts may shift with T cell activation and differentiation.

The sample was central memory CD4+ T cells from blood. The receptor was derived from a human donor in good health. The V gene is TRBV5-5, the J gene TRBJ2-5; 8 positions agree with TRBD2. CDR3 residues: CASSPRPGLEETQYF. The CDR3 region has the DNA TGTGCCAGCAGCCCACGACCGGGACTAGAAGAGACCCAGTACTTC.